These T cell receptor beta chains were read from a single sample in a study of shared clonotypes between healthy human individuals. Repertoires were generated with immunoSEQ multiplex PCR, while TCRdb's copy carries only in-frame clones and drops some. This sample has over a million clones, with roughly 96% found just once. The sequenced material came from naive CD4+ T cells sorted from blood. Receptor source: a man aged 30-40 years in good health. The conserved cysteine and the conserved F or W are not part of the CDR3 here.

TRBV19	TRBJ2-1	ASSPLRRGDEQF
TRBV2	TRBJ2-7	ASSPGLAELYEQY
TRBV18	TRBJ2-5	ASSPGGNQETQY
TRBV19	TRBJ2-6	ASISGALGANVLT
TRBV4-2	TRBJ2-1	ASSQVSGGTDNEQF
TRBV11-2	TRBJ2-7	ASSKDRAYEQY
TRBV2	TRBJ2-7	ASSEQSTYEQY
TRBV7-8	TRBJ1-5	ASSLARQAFNQPQH
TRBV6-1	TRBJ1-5	ASRGQLNQPQH
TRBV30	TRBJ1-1	AWTPVRTSEAF
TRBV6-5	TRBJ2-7	ASSYEVGGNREQY
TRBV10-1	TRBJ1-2	ASSEYILKDGRGYGYT
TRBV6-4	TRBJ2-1	ASSRTSGRLNEQF
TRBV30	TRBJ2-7	AWSTAGGFYEQY
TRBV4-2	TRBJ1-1	ASSSRLANTEAF
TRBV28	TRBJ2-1	ASRPSGRPYNEQF
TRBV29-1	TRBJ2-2	SVGALPNTGELF
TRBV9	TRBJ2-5	ASTAPLSQETQY
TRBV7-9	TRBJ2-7	ASSPTSPISYEQY
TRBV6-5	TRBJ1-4	ASSYTNSVQLF
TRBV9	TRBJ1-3	ASSRGQRGYGNTIY
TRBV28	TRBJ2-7	ASSSQLYEQY
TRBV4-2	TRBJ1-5	ASSLSPVPGPQH
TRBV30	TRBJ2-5	AWSVRVQETQY
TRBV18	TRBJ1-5	ASSPEATGTRDQPQH
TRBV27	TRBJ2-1	ASSLRTGTEQF
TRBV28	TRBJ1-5	ASSSLSEPQH
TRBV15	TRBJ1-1	ATSRDRGFEAF
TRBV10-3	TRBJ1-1	AISSRPTAEAF
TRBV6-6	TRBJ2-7	ASSGTTYEQY
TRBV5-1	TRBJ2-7	ASSLAPGLRISEQY
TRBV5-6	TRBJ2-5	ASSLDSRETQY
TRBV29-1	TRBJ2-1	STRRVDEQF
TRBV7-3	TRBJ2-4	ASSLMGSGRSIQY
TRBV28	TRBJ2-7	ATRPSGSYEQY
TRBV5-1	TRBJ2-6	ASSLAPLSGANVLT
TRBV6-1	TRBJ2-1	ASSQQGAGEQF
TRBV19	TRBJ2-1	ASSSLYNEQF
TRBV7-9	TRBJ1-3	ASSFRELTENTIY
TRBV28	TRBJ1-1	ASSSGGMNTEAF
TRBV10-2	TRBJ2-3	ASRDGTSVHTQY
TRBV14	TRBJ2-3	ASSQEVIVRTTDTQY
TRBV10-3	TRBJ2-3	AISERLSGRAQDTQY
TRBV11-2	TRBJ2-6	ASSSLLSGANVLT
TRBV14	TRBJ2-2	ASSQDLGSQLF
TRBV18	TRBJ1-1	ASSPPAGGASTEAF
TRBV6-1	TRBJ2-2	ASSEVGRNTGELF
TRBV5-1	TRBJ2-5	ASSLLLAGQETQY
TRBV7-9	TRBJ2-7	ASSPPWTDNYEQY
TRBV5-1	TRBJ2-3	ASSPSGGGITQY
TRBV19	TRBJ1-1	ASSVQGNLANTEAF
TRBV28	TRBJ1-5	ASSFSVNQPQH
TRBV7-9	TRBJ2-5	ASSLGRLGQETQY